The rows below give T cell receptor beta chains drawn from one sample of a study of T cell repertoires in aging, cancer and after chemotherapy. One entry per CDR3 protein results from TCRdb running MiXCR on the multiplex PCR reads. The table includes about 4,200 distinct CDR3 sequences, under 35% detected once. Sequences were obtained from blood. These receptors were taken from a human donor with a blood cancer. CDR3s include the opening cysteine and the closing phenylalanine or tryptophan. The D gene is left open where the match is weak. Part of the rows lack a size; the others show once, few, many or a class for expanded clones.

v_call	j_call	d_call	cdr3_length	clone_size	cdr3_nt	cdr3_aa
TRBV10-3	TRBJ2-7	.	11	medium-sized	TGTGCCATCAGTGTGGGCAACGAGCAGTACTTC	CAISVGNEQYF
TRBV6-5	TRBJ1-6	.	15	few	TGTGCCAGCAGTTACTCTAGGACGGTTGCTTCACCCCTCCACTTT	CASSYSRTVASPLHF
TRBV29-1	TRBJ2-2	TRBD1	14	.	TGCAGCGTTTCCGGGACAGGGCTCACCGGGGAGCTGTTTTTT	CSVSGTGLTGELFF
TRBV27	TRBJ2-3	TRBD2	16	.	TGTGCCAGCTTAAGACTAGCGGGAGGGTCCCCAGATACGCAGTATTTT	CASLRLAGGSPDTQYF
TRBV24-1	TRBJ2-2	.	13	few	TGTGCCACCAGTTTATCCGACACCGGGGAGCTGTTTTTT	CATSLSDTGELFF
TRBV19	TRBJ2-5	TRBD2	16	.	TGTGCCAGTAGTTTTGGACTAGCGGGACCACAAGAGACCCAGTACTTC	CASSFGLAGPQETQYF
TRBV5-1	TRBJ2-5	.	15	.	TGCGCCAGCAGCTTGGCCCTCACAACCGAAGAGACCCAGTACTTC	CASSLALTTEETQYF
TRBV28	TRBJ1-2	.	12	few	TGTGCCAGCAGTTTCATGGAGACCGGCTACACCTTC	CASSFMETGYTF
TRBV20-1	TRBJ2-1	TRBD1	13	once	TGCAGTGCTAGAAAGGACAGGGCCGATGAGCAGTTCTTC	CSARKDRADEQFF
TRBV7-6	TRBJ2-3	.	13	.	TGTGCCAGCAGCTTAGATCCCACAGATACGCAGTATTTT	CASSLDPTDTQYF